This TCR beta chain emerged from a study of T cell changes during pregnancy in multiple sclerosis. Using immunoSEQ multiplex PCR, the repertoire was profiled, and TCRdb retains in-frame clones only, with some absent. This table holds 66,000 or so clones, 91% found once. Germline assignment: CDR1 SGHRS and CDR2 YFSETQ. The CDR3 contains 15 residues. Trimming pared 2 bases from V and 6 bases from J, leaving 17 bases between. The material was CD8+ T cells from peripheral blood mononuclear cells, obtained before pregnancy. This clonotype was obtained from a female donor with multiple sclerosis, enrolled in a pregnancy study. The rearrangement uses TRBV5-1 and TRBJ1-1; D call uncertain. CDR3 protein: CASSFPPGGNPEAFF. The CDR3 coding sequence is TGCGCCAGCAGCTTCCCCCCGGGTGGTAACCCTGAAGCTTTCTTT.